This T cell receptor (beta chain) was retrieved from a study of CXCR3-negative and CXCR3-positive naive CD8 T cells. The CDR3 extends over 16 amino acids. Turning to this clonotype: What it binds is not known.

With UMI labels, 5' RACE was used to prepare the TRB cDNA libraries. TCRdb re-called the 5' RACE reads; one entry per CDR3 protein, DNA not given. The sample is made up of over 40,000 distinct CDR3 sequences, and the top ten hold roughly 1.8% of it. The sorter processed each CD8+ T cell subset in triplicate at some 330,000 cells apiece. Naive CD8+ T cells showed CD45RO-CCR7+CD27+CD95-. Study-level results: For memory CD8+ cells diversity was much lower, but both naive subsets had comparably high diversity.

Specimen: naive CXCR3- CD8+ T cells from blood. Subset denoted: CD45RO-CCR7+CD27+CD95- naive CD8+ T cells lacking CXCR3 (TNR3-). The chain combines TRBV12-3 or TRBV12-4 with TRBJ2-1. The sequence came from a human donor in good health. Some clones in this sample may be carry-over from other donors' samples. Here the CDR3 reads CASSFGQGSSYNEQFF.